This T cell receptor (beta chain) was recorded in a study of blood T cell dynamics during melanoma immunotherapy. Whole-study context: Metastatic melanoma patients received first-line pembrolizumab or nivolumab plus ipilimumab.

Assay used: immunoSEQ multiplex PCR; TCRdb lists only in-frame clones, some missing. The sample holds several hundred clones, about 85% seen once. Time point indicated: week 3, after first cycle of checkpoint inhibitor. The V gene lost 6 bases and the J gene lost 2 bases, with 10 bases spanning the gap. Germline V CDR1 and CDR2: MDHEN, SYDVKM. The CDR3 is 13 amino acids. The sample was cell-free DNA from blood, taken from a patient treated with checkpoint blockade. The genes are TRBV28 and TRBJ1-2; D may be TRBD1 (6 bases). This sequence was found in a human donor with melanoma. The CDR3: CASRLTGNYGYTF. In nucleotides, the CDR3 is TGTGCCAGCAGGCTTACAGGGAACTATGGCTACACCTTC.